This TCR beta chain was identified during a study of T-cell reconstitution after alpha-beta-depleted transplantation in children (dated by TCRdb to 2016 to 2017). In terms of the full investigation: The study quantitatively tracked T-cell immune reconstitution after TCRalphabeta/CD19-depleted allogeneic hematopoietic cell transplantation in children using TCR repertoire profiling. Summary of the overall study and its limitations: The high TCRbeta diversity at day 60 in some patients was ascribed to recipient T cells and intrathymic progenitors that had survived conditioning. The frequencies of hyperexpanded clones fell over the following months, and after one year, T-cell counts and TCRbeta diversity were mostly attributed to newly produced T cells. The apparently early alphabetaT-cell count recovery about two months after transplant was reportedly dependent on only several hundred rapidly expanded clones derived from non-depleted graft cells.

Library preparation was by PCR. The sequencer was an Illumina HiSeq 2500. To normalize quantification of the TCRbeta repertoire, the TCR libraries were built with molecular barcoding that relied on unique molecular identifiers. TCRdb reprocessing: public reads trimmed at Q25 with fastp, clones called with MiXCR, in-frame beta chains kept. CDR3 protein duplicates are merged, each entry listing the most common genes and DNA. Counted in this sample were some 840,000 distinct CDR3 sequences; about 15% of them appeared once. Approximately 5% of the sample is held by the ten biggest clonotypes. This clonotype was detected a few times. This clone's antigen is unknown. The input lacks base qualities; no much larger clone sits a single base away. Reading the label with the study, this specimen's treatment or condition is: allogeneic hematopoietic cell transplantation with graft depleted of TCRalphabeta T cells and CD19 B cells. The children who served as transplant recipients had been given grafts of TCRalphabeta/CD19-depleted allogeneic hematopoietic cells.

CDR3 length: 14 amino acids, cysteine to phenylalanine. Of all the DNA, just the CDR3 is kept, 42 bases in frame from base 1. V is pared back by 1 base and J by 3 bases, with 8 bases lying between the germline termini. CDR1 is given as SGHNT and CDR2 as YYREEE, both from the germline V gene (reference sequence). This TCR came from a male patient younger than 18 who had a stem cell transplant for acute lymphoblastic leukemia, so the T cells may come from the graft donor. This material consisted of PBMCs, mostly from graft donor cells, taken 360 days after TCRalphabeta/CD19-depleted stem cell transplant. The V and J segments used are TRBV5-4 and TRBJ2-1; a weak D assignment points to TRBD1 (6 bases agree). In nucleotide form, the sequence is TGTGCCAGCAGCTTGCGGGACAACTACAATGAGCAGTTCTTC. This codes for CASSLRDNYNEQFF.